The text below deals with one TCR beta chain. Its specificity is not known. With a J-beta primer mix and a sample-barcoded 5' primer, a second PCR ran 7 to 11 cycles. Every cDNA molecule carried a tag from a template-switch adaptor bearing 12 random nucleotides. TCRdb recomputed calls from the 5' RACE reads with MiXCR, one row per CDR3 protein. The sample lists around 1.5 million distinct CDR3 sequences, approximately 59% occurring once. The sample belongs to a study of blood T cells in healthy people across ages. Study-level points and caveats: A greater number of naive CD4+ cells and higher diversity distinguished long-lived donors from aged donors. Roughly linear declines in TCR beta diversity per million T cells occurred with age.

CDR3 length: 14 residues. Germline assignment: CDR1 SNHLY and CDR2 FYNNEI. V was pared by 11 bases and J by 8 bases, with 12 bases of the junction left unmatched. The sequence derives from a man younger than 30 in good health. The chain couples TRBV2 to TRBJ2-1; 10 bases match TRBD2. Sequenced: blood. The CDR3 loop is CAGNLAGETDEQFF. In nucleotides, the CDR3 is TGTGCCGGAAACCTAGCGGGAGAGACGGATGAGCAGTTCTTC.